This T cell receptor (beta chain) was obtained from a study of blood T cell repertoires in COVID-19 (dated by TCRdb to the early 2020s). Study-wide context: Collaborator samples came from the United States, Italy and Spain and covered acute and convalescent phases of COVID-19. The prospective study material was composed of cDNA or gDNA derived from T cells, B-cell-depleted T cells, or PBMCs. The dataset comprised deeply sampled blood TCRbeta repertoires from subjects exposed to, actively infected with, or recovered from COVID-19. The repertoires were made available in a free public database intended to serve as a resource for research on the immune response to SARS-CoV-2. The samples were drawn from two sources: the first 160 participants of the ongoing ImmuneRACE study, and about 1,300 subjects contributed by 6 global collaborators. Sample metadata almost always included a de-identified subject ID, COVID-19 status, age in years and sex. HLA class I and class II types, where available, came from metadata supplied by the sample provider rather than from assay-based typing.

Study-level results and caveats: The amount of clinical and demographic metadata varied by source and participant and was provided uncurated.

The CDR1 and CDR2 encoded by the germline V gene (reference sequence) are GTSNPN and SVGIG. V was cut back by 3 bases and J by 7 bases, leaving a gap of 13 bases between them. Reading from cysteine to phenylalanine, the CDR3 counts 12 amino acids. Only the CDR3 part of the read is kept: 36 bases, read in frame from the first base. The collaborating institutions used their own protocols to collect whole blood in K2EDTA tubes. Collaborator samples were shipped for TCRbeta analysis as frozen whole blood, isolated PBMCs, or DNA extracted from either sample type. In regard to this clone: What antigen it recognizes has not been identified. No much larger clonotype is one base removed from it; base qualities were not supplied.

TCRbeta CDR3 regions were amplified from genomic DNA using the immunoSEQ Assay, a bias-controlled multiplex PCR. The original pipeline was this. The number of nucleated cells in each sample was estimated by amplification of reference gene primers within the assay. To quantify the absolute abundance of each unique TCRbeta CDR3 rearrangement, sequence reads were collapsed and filtered. For each sample, productive Simpson clonality was calculated as the square root of Simpson's diversity index over productive rearrangements. Imported from immuneACCESS, the table was reduced by TCRdb to in-frame sequences with V and J called. These copies leave out some clones; in studies compared against another copy, an unresolved V gene accounts for under half, and the cause of the remainder is not known. V, J and clone size are taken as reported in that table, and D and trimming were inferred from the DNA itself. This sample holds some 150,000 clones; 87% were observed only once. The ten largest make up around 0.91% of the sample.

This clonotype was obtained from a woman in her fifties or sixties with acute or convalescent COVID-19. Source material: peripheral blood. Here the chain combines TRBV30 and TRBJ2-7; tentative D gene TRBD1, with 6 bases matching. The CDR3 has the sequence CAWRLGAREQYF. The sequenced DNA: TGTGCCTGGAGATTGGGGGCGCGTGAGCAGTACTTC.